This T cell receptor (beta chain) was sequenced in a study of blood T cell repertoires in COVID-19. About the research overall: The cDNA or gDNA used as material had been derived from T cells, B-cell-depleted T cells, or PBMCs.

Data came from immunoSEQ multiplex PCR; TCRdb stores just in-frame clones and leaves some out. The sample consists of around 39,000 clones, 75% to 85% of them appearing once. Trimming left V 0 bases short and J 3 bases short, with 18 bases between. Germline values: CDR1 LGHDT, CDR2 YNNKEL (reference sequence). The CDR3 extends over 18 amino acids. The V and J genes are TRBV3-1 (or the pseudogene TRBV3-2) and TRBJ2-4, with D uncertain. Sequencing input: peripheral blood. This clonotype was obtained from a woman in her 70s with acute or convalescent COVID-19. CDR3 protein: CASSQDRIYDKDKNIQYF. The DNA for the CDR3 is TGTGCCAGCAGCCAAGATCGAATCTATGACAAGGACAAAAACATTCAGTACTTC.